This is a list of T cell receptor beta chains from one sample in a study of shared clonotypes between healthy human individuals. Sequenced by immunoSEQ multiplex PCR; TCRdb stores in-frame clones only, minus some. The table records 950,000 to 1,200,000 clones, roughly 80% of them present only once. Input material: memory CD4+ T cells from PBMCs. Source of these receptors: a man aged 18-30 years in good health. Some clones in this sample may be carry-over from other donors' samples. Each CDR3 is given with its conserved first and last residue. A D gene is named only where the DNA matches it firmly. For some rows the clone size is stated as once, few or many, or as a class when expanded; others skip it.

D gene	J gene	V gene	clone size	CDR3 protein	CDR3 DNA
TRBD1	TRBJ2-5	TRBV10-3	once	CAISESTGQPQETQYF	TGTGCCATCAGTGAGTCGACGGGACAGCCACAAGAGACCCAGTACTTC
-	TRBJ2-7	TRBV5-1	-	CASSLAEGDYEQYF	TGCGCCAGCAGCTTGGCCGAGGGCGACTACGAGCAGTACTTC
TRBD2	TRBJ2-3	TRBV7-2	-	CASSLQGPRLASPDTQYF	TGTGCCAGCAGCTTACAGGGGCCGCGACTAGCGAGCCCGGATACGCAGTATTTT
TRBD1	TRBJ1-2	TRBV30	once	CAWTKQGALGYTF	TGTGCCTGGACCAAGCAGGGGGCGCTTGGCTACACCTTC
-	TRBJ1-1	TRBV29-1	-	CSGMTQYTEAFF	TGCAGCGGGATGACACAGTACACTGAAGCTTTCTTT
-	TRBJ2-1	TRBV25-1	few	CASSEYNEQFF	TGTGCCAGCAGTGAATACAATGAGCAGTTCTTC
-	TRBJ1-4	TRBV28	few	CASSLREKLFF	TGTGCCAGCAGTTTACGGGAAAAACTGTTTTTT
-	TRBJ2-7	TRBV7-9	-	CASSWGLASYEQYF	TGTGCCAGCAGCTGGGGTCTTGCGTCCTACGAGCAGTACTTC
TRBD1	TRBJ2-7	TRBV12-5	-	CASGDRVYEQYF	TGTGCTAGTGGCGACAGGGTCTACGAGCAGTACTTC
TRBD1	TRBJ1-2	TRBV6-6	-	CASQREGAYGYTF	TGTGCCAGCCAAAGGGAGGGGGCTTATGGCTACACCTTC
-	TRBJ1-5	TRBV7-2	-	CASSSGVGQPQHF	TGTGCCAGCAGCTCTGGGGTGGGTCAGCCCCAGCATTTT
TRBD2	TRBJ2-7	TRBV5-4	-	CASSLDPSGASEQYF	TGTGCCAGCAGCTTGGATCCTAGCGGGGCTTCTGAGCAGTACTTC
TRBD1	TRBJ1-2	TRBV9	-	CASSVVDGWEQGAGGYTF	TGTGCCAGCAGCGTAGTCGATGGGTGGGAACAGGGGGCTGGTGGCTACACCTTC
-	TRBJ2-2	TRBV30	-	CAWTPGHLTGELFF	TGTGCCTGGACACCGGGACACCTCACCGGGGAGCTGTTTTTT
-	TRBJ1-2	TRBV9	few	CASSPEGGGRAF	TGTGCCAGCAGCCCCGAGGGTGGAGGCCGCGCCTTC
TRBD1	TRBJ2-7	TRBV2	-	CASLDRETYEQYF	TGTGCCAGTCTCGACAGGGAGACCTACGAGCAGTACTTC
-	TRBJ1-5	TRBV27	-	CASSFVSNQPQHF	TGTGCCAGCAGTTTTGTTAGCAATCAGCCCCAGCATTTT
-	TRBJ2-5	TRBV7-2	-	CASSLGIFLETQYF	TGTGCCAGCAGCTTAGGTATTTTTCTGGAGACCCAGTACTTC
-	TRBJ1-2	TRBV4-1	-	CASSRRGSTYGYTF	TGCGCCAGCAGCCGACGGGGTAGTACCTATGGCTACACCTTC
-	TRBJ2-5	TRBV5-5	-	CASSFKPYQETQYF	TGTGCCAGCAGCTTTAAACCGTACCAAGAGACCCAGTACTTC
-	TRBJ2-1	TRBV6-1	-	CASNRDREQFF	TGTGCCAGCAACAGAGATAGGGAGCAGTTCTTC
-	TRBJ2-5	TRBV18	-	CASSPYRQPQETQYF	TGTGCCAGCTCACCGTACCGACAGCCTCAAGAGACCCAGTACTTC
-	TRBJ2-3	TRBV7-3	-	CVSSSNQGRDTQYF	TGTGTCAGCAGCTCTAACCAGGGGAGGGATACGCAGTATTTT